The table lists the clone carrying this T cell receptor (beta chain) with many counts. Looked up from germline, CDR1 is LGHNA and CDR2 is YSLEER. The CDR3 has 15 residues. J lost 2 bases, V lost 6 bases, and 4 bases had no gene match. MiXCR, run by TCRdb on the 5' RACE reads, gives a single entry per CDR3 protein. The data contain 390,000 or so distinct CDR3 sequences, about 17% of them singletons. This entry belongs to a study of T-cell memory formation after mild COVID-19. The specimen sequenced was PBMCs or a T cell subset sorted from them (not recorded which). The TCR was taken from a man between 18 and 29 years old who had mild COVID-19 (a few samples of this study predate the infection). Cell type and time point are not known. The rearrangement uses TRBV4-3 and TRBJ2-1; TRBD2 matches at 10 bases. The CDR3 spells CASRPGTSAYNEQFF. The CDR3 DNA reads TGCGCCAGCAGACCCGGGACTAGCGCCTACAATGAGCAGTTCTTC.